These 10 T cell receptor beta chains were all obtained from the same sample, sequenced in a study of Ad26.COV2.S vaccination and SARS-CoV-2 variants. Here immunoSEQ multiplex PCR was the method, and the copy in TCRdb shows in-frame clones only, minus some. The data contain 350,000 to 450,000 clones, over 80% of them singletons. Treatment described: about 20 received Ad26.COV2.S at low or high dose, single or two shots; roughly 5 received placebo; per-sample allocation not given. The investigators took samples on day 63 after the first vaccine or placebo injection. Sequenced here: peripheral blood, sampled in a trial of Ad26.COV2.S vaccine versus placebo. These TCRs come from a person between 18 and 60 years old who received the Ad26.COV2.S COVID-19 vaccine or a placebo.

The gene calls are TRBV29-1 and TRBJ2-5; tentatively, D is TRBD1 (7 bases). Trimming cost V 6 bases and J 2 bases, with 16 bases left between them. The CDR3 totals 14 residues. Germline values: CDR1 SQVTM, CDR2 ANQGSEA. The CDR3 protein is CSVALQGTQETQYF. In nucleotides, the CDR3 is TGCAGCGTGGCGCTACAGGGGACTCAAGAGACCCAGTACTTC.

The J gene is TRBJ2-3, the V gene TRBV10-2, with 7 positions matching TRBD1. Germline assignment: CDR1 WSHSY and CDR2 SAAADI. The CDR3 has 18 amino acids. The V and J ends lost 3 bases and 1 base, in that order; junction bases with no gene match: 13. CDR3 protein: CASSDLTNRDRGTDTQYF. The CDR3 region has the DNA TGCGCCAGCAGTGACTTAACAAACCGGGACAGAGGCACAGATACGCAGTATTTT.

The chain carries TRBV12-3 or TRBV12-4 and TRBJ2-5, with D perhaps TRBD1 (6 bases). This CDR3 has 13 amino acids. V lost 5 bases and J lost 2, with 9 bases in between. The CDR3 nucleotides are TGTGCCAGCAGTCCTGGACAGCAAGAGACCCAGTACTTC. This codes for CASSPGQQETQYF.

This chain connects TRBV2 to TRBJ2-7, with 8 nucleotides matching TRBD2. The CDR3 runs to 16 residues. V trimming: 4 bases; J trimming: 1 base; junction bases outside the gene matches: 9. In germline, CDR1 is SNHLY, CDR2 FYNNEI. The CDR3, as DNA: TGTGCCAGCAGTGCGGGGGGGCCTAGCGGTTCCTACGAGCAGTACTTC. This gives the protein CASSAGGPSGSYEQYF.

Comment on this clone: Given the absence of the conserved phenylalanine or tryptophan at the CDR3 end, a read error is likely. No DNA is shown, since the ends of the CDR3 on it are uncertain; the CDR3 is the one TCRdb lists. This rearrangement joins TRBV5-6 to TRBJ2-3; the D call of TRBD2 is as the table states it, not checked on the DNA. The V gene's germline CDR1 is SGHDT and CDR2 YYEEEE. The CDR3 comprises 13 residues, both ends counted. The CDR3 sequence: CASSPSEWEKSRV.

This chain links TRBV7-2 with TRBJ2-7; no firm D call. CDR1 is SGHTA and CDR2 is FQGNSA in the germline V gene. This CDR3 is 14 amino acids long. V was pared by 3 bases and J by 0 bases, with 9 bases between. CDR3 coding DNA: TGTGCCAGCAGCTTTCCCTTAGGCTCCTACGAGCAGTACTTC. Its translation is CASSFPLGSYEQYF.

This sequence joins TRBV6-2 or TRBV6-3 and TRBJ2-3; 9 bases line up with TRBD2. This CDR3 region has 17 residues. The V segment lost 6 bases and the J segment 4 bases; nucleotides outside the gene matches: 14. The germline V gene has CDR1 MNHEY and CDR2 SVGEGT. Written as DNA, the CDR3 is TGTGCCAGCAGCCACCCGCCTCGGACTAGCGCGGCAGATACGCAGTATTTT. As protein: CASSHPPRTSAADTQYF.

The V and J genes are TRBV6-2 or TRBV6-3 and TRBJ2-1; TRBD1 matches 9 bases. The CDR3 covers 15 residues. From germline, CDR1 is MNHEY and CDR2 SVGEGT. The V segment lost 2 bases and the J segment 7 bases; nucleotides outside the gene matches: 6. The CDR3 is CASSYRDRDYNEQFF. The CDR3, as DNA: TGTGCCAGCAGTTACCGGGACAGGGATTATAATGAGCAGTTCTTC.

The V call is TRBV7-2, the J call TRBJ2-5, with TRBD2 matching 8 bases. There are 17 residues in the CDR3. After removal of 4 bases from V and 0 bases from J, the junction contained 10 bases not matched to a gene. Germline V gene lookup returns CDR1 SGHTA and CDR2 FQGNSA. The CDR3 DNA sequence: TGTGCCAGCAGCTCTAAGGCTCTAGCGGGCTACCAAGAGACCCAGTACTTC. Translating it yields CASSSKALAGYQETQYF.

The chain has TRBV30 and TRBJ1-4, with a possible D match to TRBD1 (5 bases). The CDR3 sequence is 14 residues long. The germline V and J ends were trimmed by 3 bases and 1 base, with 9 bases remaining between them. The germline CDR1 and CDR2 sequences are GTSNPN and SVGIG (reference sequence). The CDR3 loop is CAWRAGLTNEKLFF. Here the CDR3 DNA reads TGTGCCTGGAGGGCAGGGTTAACTAATGAAAAACTGTTTTTT.